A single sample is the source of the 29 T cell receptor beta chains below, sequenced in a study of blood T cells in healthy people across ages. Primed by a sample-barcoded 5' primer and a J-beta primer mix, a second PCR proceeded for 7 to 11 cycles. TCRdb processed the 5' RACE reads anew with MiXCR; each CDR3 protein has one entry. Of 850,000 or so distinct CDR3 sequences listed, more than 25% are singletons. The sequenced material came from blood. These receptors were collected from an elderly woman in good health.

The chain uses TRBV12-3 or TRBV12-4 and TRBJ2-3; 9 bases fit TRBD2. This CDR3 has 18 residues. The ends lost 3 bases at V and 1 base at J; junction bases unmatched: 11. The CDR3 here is CASSLLWLAGRRTDTQYF. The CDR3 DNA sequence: TGTGCCAGCAGTTTGCTTTGGCTAGCGGGGAGGCGCACAGATACGCAGTATTTT.

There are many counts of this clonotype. CDR3: CASSVGPSGEFYEQYF. Here the CDR3 DNA reads TGTGCCAGCAGCGTAGGGCCTAGCGGGGAATTCTACGAGCAGTACTTC. This chain joins TRBV9 and TRBJ2-7; 9 bases line up with TRBD2. V dropped 0 bases and J dropped 3; count of bases not matched to a gene: 7. The CDR3 loop spans 16 amino acids. Germline V gene lookup returns CDR1 SGDLS and CDR2 YYNGEE.

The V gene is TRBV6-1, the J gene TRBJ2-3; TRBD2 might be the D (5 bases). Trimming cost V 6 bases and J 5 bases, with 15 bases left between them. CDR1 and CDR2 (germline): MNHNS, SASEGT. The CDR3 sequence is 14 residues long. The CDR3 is CASRLGSVGDTQYF. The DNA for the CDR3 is TGTGCCAGCAGGTTGGGTAGCGTCGGAGATACGCAGTATTTT.

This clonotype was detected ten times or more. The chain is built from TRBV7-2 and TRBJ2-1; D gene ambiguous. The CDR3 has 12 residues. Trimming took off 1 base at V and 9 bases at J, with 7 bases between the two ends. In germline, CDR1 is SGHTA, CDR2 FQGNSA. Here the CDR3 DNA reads TGTGCCAGCAGCTTAGTAGTGGCTGAGCAGTTCTTC. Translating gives CASSLVVAEQFF.

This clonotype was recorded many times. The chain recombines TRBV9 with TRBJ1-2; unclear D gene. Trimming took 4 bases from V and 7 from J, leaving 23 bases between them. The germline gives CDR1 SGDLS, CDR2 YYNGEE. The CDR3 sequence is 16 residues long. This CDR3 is CASSPRAGQFDGGYTF. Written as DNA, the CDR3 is TGTGCCAGCAGCCCTCGAGCCGGGCAGTTCGACGGTGGCTACACCTTC.

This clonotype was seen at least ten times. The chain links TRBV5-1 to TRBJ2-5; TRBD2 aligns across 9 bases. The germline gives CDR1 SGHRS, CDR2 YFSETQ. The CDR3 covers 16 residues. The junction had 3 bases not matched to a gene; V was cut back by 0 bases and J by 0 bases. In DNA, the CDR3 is TGCGCCAGCAGCTTGGCCACTAGCGGGTACCAAGAGACCCAGTACTTC. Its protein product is CASSLATSGYQETQYF.

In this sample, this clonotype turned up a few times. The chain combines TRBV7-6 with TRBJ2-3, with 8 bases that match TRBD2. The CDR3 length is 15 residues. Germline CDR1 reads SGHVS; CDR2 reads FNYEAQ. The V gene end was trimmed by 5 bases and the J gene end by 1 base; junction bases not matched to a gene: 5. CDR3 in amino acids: CASSLSGERTDTQYF. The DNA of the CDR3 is TGTGCCAGCAGCCTTAGCGGGGAACGCACAGATACGCAGTATTTT.

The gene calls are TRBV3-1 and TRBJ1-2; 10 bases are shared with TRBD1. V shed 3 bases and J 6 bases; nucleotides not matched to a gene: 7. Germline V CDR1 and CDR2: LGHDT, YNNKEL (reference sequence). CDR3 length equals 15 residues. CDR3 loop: CASSQVTGQGDGYTF. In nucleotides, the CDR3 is TGTGCCAGCAGCCAGGTAACAGGACAGGGGGATGGCTACACCTTC.

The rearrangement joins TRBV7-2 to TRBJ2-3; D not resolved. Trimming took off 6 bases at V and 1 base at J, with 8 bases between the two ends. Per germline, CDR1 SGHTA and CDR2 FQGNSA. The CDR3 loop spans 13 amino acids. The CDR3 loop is CASSRARTDTQYF. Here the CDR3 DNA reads TGTGCCAGCAGTCGTGCTCGCACAGATACGCAGTATTTT.

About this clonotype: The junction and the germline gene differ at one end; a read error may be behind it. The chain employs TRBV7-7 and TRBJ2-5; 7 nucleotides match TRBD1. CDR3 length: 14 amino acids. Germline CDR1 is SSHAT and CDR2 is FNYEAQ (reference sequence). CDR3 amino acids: CASSERGRVETQYF. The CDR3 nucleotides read TGTGCTAGCAGCGAAAGGGGGCGCGTAGAGACCCAGTACTTC.

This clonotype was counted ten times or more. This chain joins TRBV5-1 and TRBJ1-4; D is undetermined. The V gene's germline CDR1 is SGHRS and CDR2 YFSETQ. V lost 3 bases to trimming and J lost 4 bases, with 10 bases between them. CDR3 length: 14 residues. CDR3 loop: CASSSGSSNEKLFF. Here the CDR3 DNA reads TGCGCCAGCAGCTCGGGGAGTAGTAATGAAAAACTGTTTTTT.

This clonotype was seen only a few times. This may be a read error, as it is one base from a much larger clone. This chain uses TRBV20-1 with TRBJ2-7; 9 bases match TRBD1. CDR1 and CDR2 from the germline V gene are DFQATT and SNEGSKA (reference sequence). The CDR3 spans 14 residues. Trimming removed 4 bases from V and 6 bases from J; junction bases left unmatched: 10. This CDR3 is CSATWARDRAEQYF. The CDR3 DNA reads TGCAGTGCTACCTGGGCCCGGGACAGGGCCGAGCAGTACTTC.

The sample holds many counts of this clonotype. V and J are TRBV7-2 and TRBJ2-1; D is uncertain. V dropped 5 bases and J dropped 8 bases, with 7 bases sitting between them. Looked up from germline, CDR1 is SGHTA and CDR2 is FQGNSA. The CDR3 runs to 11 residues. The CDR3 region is CASSPLHEQFF. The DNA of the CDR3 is TGTGCCAGCAGCCCCCTCCATGAGCAGTTCTTC.

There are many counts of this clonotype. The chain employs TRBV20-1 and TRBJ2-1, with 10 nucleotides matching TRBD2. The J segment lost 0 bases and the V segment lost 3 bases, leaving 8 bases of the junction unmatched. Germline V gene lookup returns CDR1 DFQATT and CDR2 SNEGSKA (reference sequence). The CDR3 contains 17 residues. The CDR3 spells CSARPLIAGGSYNEQFF. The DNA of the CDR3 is TGCAGTGCTAGGCCCCTAATAGCGGGGGGCTCCTACAATGAGCAGTTCTTC.

The CDR3 sequence: CASSQDRGAYEQYF. In nucleotides, the CDR3 is TGTGCCAGCAGCCAAGATCGAGGGGCTTACGAGCAGTACTTC. The rearrangement uses TRBV4-2 and TRBJ2-7; possibly TRBD1 or TRBD2 for D (5 bases each). Germline CDR1 and CDR2: LGHNA and YNFKEQ. CDR3 length: 14 residues. Trimming took 0 bases from V and 4 from J, leaving 10 bases between them.

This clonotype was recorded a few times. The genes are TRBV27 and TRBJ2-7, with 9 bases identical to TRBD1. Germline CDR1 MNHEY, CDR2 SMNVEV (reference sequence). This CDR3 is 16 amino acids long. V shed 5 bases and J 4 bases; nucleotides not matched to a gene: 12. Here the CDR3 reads CASSHPLGTGRYEQYF. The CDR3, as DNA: TGTGCCAGCAGTCACCCGCTCGGGACAGGGCGTTACGAGCAGTACTTC.

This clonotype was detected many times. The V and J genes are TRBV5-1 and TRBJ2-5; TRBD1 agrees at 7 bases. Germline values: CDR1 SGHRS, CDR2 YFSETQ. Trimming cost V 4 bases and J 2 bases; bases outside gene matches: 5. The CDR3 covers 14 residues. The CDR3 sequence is CASSRDSSQETQYF. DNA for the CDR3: TGCGCCAGCAGCAGGGACAGCTCACAAGAGACCCAGTACTTC.

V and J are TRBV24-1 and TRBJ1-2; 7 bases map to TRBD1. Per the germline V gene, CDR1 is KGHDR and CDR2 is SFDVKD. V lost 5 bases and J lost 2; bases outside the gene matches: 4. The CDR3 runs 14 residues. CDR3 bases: TGTGCCACCAGTGGACAGGGCTACAACTATGGCTACACCTTC. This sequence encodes CATSGQGYNYGYTF.

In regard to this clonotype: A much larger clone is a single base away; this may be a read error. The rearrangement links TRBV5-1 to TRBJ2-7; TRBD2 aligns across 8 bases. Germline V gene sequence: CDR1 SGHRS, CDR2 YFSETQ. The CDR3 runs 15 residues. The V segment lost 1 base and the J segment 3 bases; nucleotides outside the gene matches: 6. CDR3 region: CASSLTRGGRYEQYF. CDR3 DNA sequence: TGCGCCAGCAGCTTGACCCGCGGGGGGCGCTACGAGCAGTACTTC.

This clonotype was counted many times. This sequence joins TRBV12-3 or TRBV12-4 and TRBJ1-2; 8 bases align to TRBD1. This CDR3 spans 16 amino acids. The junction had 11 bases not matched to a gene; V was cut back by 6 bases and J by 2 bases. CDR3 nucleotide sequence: TGTGCCAGCAGCCCAGCCGGGACAGGAGCGAACTATGGCTACACCTTC. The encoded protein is CASSPAGTGANYGYTF.

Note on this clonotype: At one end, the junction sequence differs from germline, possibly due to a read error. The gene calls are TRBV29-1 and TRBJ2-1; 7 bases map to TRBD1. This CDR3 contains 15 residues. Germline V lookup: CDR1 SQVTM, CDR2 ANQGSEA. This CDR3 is CSVEDQGQDWNEQSF. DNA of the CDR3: TGCAGCGTTGAAGACCAAGGACAGGACTGGAATGAGCAGTCCTTC.

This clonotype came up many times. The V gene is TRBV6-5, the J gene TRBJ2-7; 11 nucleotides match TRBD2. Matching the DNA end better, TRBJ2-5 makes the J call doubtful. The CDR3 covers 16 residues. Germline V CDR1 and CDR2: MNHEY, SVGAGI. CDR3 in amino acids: CASSYSKTSGAETQYF. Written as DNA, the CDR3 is TGTGCCAGCAGTTACTCGAAGACTAGCGGGGCCGAGACCCAGTACTTC.

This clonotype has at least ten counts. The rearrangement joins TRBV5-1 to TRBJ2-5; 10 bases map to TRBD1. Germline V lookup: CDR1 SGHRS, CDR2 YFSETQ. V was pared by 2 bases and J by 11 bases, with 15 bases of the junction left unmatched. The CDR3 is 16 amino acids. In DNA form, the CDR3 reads TGCGCCAGCAGCTTCTCACAAGGGGACAGGGGCGGGGAGCAGTACTTC. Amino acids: CASSFSQGDRGGEQYF.

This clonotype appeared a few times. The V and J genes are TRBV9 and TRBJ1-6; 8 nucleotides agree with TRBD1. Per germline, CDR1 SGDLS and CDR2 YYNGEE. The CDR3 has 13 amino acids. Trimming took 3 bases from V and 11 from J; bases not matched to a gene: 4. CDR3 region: CASSGTGIPPLHF. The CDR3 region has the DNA TGTGCCAGCAGCGGGACAGGGATTCCACCCCTCCACTTT.

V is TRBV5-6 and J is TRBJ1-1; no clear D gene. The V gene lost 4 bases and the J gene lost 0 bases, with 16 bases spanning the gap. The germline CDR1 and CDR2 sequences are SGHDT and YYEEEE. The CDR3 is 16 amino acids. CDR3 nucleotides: TGTGCCAGCAGCGCTTCCGAGTTTGTCTTGAACACTGAAGCTTTCTTT. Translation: CASSASEFVLNTEAFF.

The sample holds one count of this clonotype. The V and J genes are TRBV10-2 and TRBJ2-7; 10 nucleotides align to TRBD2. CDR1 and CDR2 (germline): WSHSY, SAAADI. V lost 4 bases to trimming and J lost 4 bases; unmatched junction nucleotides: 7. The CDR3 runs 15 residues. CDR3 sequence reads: CASSATGTSAYEQYF. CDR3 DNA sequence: TGCGCCAGCAGTGCCACGGGGACTAGCGCATACGAGCAGTACTTC.

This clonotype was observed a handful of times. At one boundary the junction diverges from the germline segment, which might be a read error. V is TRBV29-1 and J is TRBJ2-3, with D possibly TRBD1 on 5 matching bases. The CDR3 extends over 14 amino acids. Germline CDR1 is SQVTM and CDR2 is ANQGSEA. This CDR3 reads CSVRRTTSTDAQYF. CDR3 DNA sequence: TGCAGCGTCCGCAGGACAACAAGTACAGATGCGCAGTATTTT.

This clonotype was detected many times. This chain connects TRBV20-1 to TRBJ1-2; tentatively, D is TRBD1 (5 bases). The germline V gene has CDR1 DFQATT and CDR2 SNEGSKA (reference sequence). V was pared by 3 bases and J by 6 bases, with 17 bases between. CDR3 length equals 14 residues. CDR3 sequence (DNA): TGCAGTGCTAGTGCTGGGGCGAGGGTCGATGGCTACACCTTC. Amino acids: CSASAGARVDGYTF.

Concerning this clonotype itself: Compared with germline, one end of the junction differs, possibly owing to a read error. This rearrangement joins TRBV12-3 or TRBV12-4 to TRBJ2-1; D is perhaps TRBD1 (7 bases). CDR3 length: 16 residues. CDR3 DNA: TGTGCCGGCAGTTTCGACTCAGGGGGGCCCTACAATGAGCAGTTCTTC. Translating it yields CAGSFDSGGPYNEQFF.